In this sample, the clone carrying this TCR beta chain turned up a few times. Germline CDR1 reads LGHNA; CDR2 reads YSLEER. CDR3 length: 17 residues. V lost 0 bases to trimming and J lost 1 base, with 15 bases between them. The data are from a study of patients and donors after allogeneic stem cell transplantation. TCRdb fed the RT-PCR reads into MiXCR, producing one record per CDR3 protein. The sample includes about 200,000 distinct CDR3 sequences, roughly 38% of them seen just once. The receptor comes from a human donor who was either an allogeneic HSCT recipient or a stem cell or donor lymphocyte infusion donor (not recorded which). It is not recorded whose cells these are; they may come from a transplant donor. The sample taken for sequencing was blood, either unsorted or a sorted T cell fraction (not recorded which). The J gene is TRBJ1-2, the V gene TRBV4-3; possible D gene TRBD1, 5 bases. CDR3 coding DNA: TGCGCCAGCAGCCAAGATTTACGAGACAGCCTTAACTATGGCTACACCTTC. Its protein is CASSQDLRDSLNYGYTF.